Detailed here is one TCR beta chain. This clonotype was seen a few times. Its antigen has not been determined. No base quality information exists; no much larger clone differs at one position. V has 7 bases trimmed and J has 0 bases trimmed; junction bases matching no gene number 8. The CDR3 runs 16 amino acids, cysteine and phenylalanine included. Of the read, only the CDR3 DNA is kept; its 48 bases are in frame from base 1. CDR1 and CDR2 are read off the germline V gene as MNHNS and SASEGT. The entry originates in a study of T cells after yellow fever vaccination (dated by TCRdb to the late 2010s). Study-wide context: Libraries from fractions with low cell numbers were prepared with the SMART-Seq v4 Ultra Low Input RNA kit. Bulk TCR alpha and beta repertoires were sequenced longitudinally to track T-cell clones before and after primary and booster YFV17D yellow fever vaccination. Two healthy male donors, one aged 18 to 30 and one aged 30 to 40 years, were included in the cohort. Blood was drawn at multiple timepoints before and after primary and secondary immunization, with bulk PBMC replicates and cell subsets isolated.

The treatment or condition label corresponds to: live attenuated yellow fever vaccine strain. At each blood-draw timepoint, two biological replicates of bulk PBMCs were collected. PBMCs were isolated from peripheral blood using a standard Ficoll-Paque protocol. TriZol was used to extract RNA from bulk PBMCs, from CD4 and CD8 fractions, and from dextramer-positive and dextramer-negative fractions. TCR cDNA was synthesized by 5'RACE template switching, which introduced a universal primer site and unique molecular identifiers. Priming for cDNA synthesis came from both the TCR alpha and TCR beta constant segments. Two PCR steps were used to amplify libraries, with sample barcodes and sequencing adapters being added in the second step. Sequencing of libraries was performed on Illumina HiSeq 2500 (2x100 bp) or NovaSeq (2x150 bp). For the original study's pipeline: Reads were demultiplexed and collapsed into UMI consensus sequences with MIGEC, and V(D)J alignment was performed with MiXCR. Vaccine-responding clonotypes were identified with edgeR using replicate PBMC samples, with FDR below 0.01 and a log2 fold change above 5 up to day 15 being required. CD4 or CD8 identity was assigned to each bulk clonotype according to whether the clonotype was present at higher abundance in the sequenced CD4 repertoire or the sequenced CD8 repertoire. TCRdb reworked the public reads: Q25 trimming with fastp, MiXCR clone assembly, productive beta chains retained. Rows are combined by CDR3 protein, so each entry shows the most common genes and DNA. The authors' filters were not applied to this entry. Present in this sample are about 580,000 distinct CDR3 sequences, less than 20% of which were seen just once. In total, the top ten clones hold about 18% of the sample.

The paper's findings and limits, for the study overall: A small share of clonotypes occurred in both CD4 and CD8 compartments, likely arising from convergent recombination. FACS-sorted repertoires could contain abundant contaminating clonotypes from the bulk population, so computational filtering was required. The study included only two donors, which limits how far the findings can be generalized. After the booster, most clones that had expanded after primary vaccination were detected again (around 97% of CD4 and roughly 86% of CD8), suggesting broad maintenance of memory. The secondary T-cell response was weaker than the primary response but faster, peaking on day 5 instead of day 15.

The sequence came from a man aged 18 to 30 who received the YFV17D yellow fever vaccine. Sequenced here: PBMCs, sampled about 5 days after the first yellow fever vaccination. The chain is assembled from TRBV6-1 and TRBJ2-3; 9 bases in the middle match TRBD2. The base sequence is TGTGCCAGCACCTCCGTAGCGGGGGCGAGCACAGATACGCAGTATTTT. Its product reads: CASTSVAGASTDTQYF.